Sequencing of this T cell receptor (beta chain) was carried out in a study of graft-versus-host responses after intestinal transplantation. With respect to this clone: Its antigen is unknown.

V lost 6 bases to trimming and J lost 0 bases; unmatched junction nucleotides: 2. The germline CDR1 and CDR2 sequences are MNHEY and SVGAGI. The CDR3 contains 14 residues. Produced via immunoSEQ multiplex PCR; TCRdb's table is partial and in-frame only. Counted here are about 48,000 clones, 80% to 95% occurring once; the ten biggest clones make up around 2.5%. Study findings and constraints: With peak circulating GvH clone levels came an association with early post-transplant HvG declines.

Sequencing was performed on unstimulated CD4+ T cells sorted from spleen or lymph node cells, taken before transplant. The chain is built from TRBV6-5 and TRBJ2-3; 8 bases fit TRBD1. The receptor's source is a human donor who was the organ donor for an intestinal transplant. CDR3 region: CASSDRGSTDTQYF. The CDR3 DNA follows: TGTGCCAGCAGCGACAGGGGTAGCACAGATACGCAGTATTTT.